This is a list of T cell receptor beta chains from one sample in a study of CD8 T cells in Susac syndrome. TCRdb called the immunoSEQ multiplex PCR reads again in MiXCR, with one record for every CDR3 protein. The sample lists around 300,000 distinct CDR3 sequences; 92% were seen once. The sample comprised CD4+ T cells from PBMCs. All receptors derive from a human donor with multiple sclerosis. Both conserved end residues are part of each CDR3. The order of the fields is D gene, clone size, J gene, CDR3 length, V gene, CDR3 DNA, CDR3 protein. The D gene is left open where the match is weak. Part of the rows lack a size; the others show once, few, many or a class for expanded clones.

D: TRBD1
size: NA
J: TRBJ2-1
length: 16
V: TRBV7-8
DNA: TGTGCCAGCAGCTCACTGCAGCGACAGGGGGCAAGGGAGCAGTTCTTC
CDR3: CASSSLQRQGAREQFF

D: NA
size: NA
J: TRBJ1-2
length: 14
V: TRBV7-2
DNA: TGTGCCAGCAGCCGTAATCCAAGGGATTATGGCTACACCTTC
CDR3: CASSRNPRDYGYTF

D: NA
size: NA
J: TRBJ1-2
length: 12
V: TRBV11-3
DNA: TGTGCCAGCAGCTCAGGGACCTATGGCTACACCTTC
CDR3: CASSSGTYGYTF

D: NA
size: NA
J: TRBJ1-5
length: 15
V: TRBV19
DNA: TGTGCCAGTAGTTCCGGGGCCTATAGCAATCGGCCCCAGCATTTT
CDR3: CASSSGAYSNRPQHF

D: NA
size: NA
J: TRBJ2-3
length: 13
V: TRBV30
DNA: TGTGCCTGGAGTGGGCGGCGCACAGATACGCAGTATTTT
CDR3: CAWSGRRTDTQYF

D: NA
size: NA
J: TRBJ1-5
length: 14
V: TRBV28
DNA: TGTGCCAGCATCCCTGGAACGGCTCGTCAGCCCCAGCATTTT
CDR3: CASIPGTARQPQHF

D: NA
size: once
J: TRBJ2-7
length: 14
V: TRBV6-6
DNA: TGTGCCAGCAGTTATCTCGACAGAACCTACGAGCAGTACTTC
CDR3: CASSYLDRTYEQYF

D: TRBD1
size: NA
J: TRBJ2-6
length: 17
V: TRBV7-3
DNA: TGTGCCAGCAGGAGGACAGGGGACTCCTCTGGGGCCAACGTCCTGACTTTC
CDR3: CASRRTGDSSGANVLTF

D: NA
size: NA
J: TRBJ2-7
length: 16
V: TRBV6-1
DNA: TGTGCCAGCACTCTCCGGGGGGCGCCCGGCTCCTACGAGCAGTACTTC
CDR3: CASTLRGAPGSYEQYF

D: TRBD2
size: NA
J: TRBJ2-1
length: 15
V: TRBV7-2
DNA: TGTGCCAGCAGCTTAGTGGTGGGAGGGGTCAGTGAGCAGTTCTTC
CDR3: CASSLVVGGVSEQFF

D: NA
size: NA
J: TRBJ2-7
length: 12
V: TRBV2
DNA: TGTGCCAGCAGTGAAAGAACAGGGGAGCAGTACTTC
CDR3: CASSERTGEQYF

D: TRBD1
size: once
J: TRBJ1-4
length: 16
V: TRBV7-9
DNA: TGTGCCAGCAGTTGGGGACAGGGGGCTTCGAATGAAAAACTGTTTTTT
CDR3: CASSWGQGASNEKLFF

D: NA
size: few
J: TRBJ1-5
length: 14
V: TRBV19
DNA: TGTGCCAGTAGTCTCAGCGGTGGCAATCAGCCCCAGCATTTT
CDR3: CASSLSGGNQPQHF

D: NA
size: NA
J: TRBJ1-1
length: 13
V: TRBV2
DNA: TGTGCCAGTTACCGGGAATGGAACACTGAAGCTTTCTTT
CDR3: CASYREWNTEAFF

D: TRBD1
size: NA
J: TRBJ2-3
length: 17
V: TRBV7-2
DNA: TGTGCCAGCAGCCGACCACAGGGGGCTAGAGGGGGAGATACGCAGTATTTT
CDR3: CASSRPQGARGGDTQYF

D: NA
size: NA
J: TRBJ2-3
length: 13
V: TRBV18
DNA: TGTGCCAGCTCACCAATGCAGGCAGATACGCAGTATTTT
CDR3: CASSPMQADTQYF

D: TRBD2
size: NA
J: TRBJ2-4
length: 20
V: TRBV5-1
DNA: TGCGCCAGCAGCTCCGGGACTAGCGGGAAAAACGTTGTGGCCAAAAACATTCAGTACTTC
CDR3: CASSSGTSGKNVVAKNIQYF

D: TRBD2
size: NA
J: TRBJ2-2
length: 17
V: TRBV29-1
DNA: TGCAGCGTTGTCGGGACTAGCGGGAGTCTCGACACCGGGGAGCTGTTTTTT
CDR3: CSVVGTSGSLDTGELFF

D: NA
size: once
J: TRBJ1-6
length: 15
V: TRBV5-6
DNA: TGTGCCAGCAGCCCCCGGAGACAGGTAGTTTCACCCCTCCACTTT
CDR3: CASSPRRQVVSPLHF

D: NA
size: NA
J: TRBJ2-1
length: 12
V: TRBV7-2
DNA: TGTGCCAGCGCCTCCCGAAGGTCTGAGCAGTTCTTC
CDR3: CASASRRSEQFF

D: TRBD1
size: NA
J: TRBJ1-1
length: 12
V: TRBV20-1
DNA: TGCAGCGTACAGGGGGTCCGGACTGAAGCTTTCTTT
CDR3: CSVQGVRTEAFF